This is a list of T cell receptor beta chains from one sample in a study of untreated major depressive disorder. Method: immunoSEQ multiplex PCR; TCRdb's copy keeps in-frame clones and lacks some. Among more than 20,000 clones, about 93% were seen once, and the ten largest hold 0.25% to 0.35%. Sequenced material: CD4+ T cells from PBMCs. The origin of the receptors is a man aged 25 to 45 in good health. CDR3s include the opening cysteine and the closing phenylalanine or tryptophan. Each record gives: clone size, J gene, V gene, D gene, CDR3 protein, CDR3 DNA. A D gene is named only where the DNA matches it firmly. Rows may omit the clone size; those that give it use once, few, many or a size class.

NA	TRBJ1-5	TRBV7-8	NA	CASSGNRVSNQPQHF	TGTGCCAGCAGCGGAAACAGGGTTAGCAATCAGCCCCAGCATTTT
NA	TRBJ2-5	TRBV25-1	NA	CASSDGWGETQYF	TGTGCCAGCAGTGATGGTTGGGGCGAGACCCAGTACTTC
NA	TRBJ1-1	TRBV10-3	NA	CAISESNPGSTAFF	TGTGCCATCAGTGAGTCGAACCCAGGGAGTACGGCTTTCTTT
NA	TRBJ1-3	TRBV29-1	NA	CSVEGPGNTIYF	TGCAGCGTTGAAGGCCCTGGAAACACCATATATTTT
NA	TRBJ2-1	TRBV25-1	TRBD1	CASSNSVGGFSIYNEQFF	TGTGCCAGCAGTAACTCGGTAGGGGGCTTTAGTATTTACAATGAGCAGTTCTTC
NA	TRBJ1-2	TRBV11-2	NA	CASWASNYGYTF	TGTGCCAGCTGGGCCTCTAACTATGGCTACACCTTC
NA	TRBJ2-7	TRBV2	TRBD2	CASSAGTGRTSGSHEQYF	TGTGCCAGCAGCGCCGGGACAGGGCGGACTAGCGGGAGCCACGAGCAGTACTTC
NA	TRBJ2-5	TRBV4-1	TRBD2	CASSQDPGLAARGQETQYF	TGCGCCAGCAGCCAAGATCCGGGACTAGCGGCAAGAGGGCAAGAGACCCAGTACTTC
NA	TRBJ2-3	TRBV5-4	NA	CASSDDQGSTDTQYF	TGTGCCAGCAGCGACGACCAGGGGAGCACAGATACGCAGTATTTT
NA	TRBJ2-7	TRBV6-5	TRBD1	CASSSDRGYEQYF	TGTGCCAGCAGCTCGGACAGGGGCTACGAGCAGTACTTC
NA	TRBJ2-6	TRBV27	NA	CASRLNSGANVLTF	TGTGCCAGCAGACTGAACTCTGGGGCCAACGTCCTGACTTTC
once	TRBJ1-3	TRBV6-1	NA	CASSDIRTAGNTIYF	TGTGCCAGCAGTGACATCAGGACAGCCGGGAACACCATATATTTT
NA	TRBJ2-2	TRBV27	NA	CASSRTVNTGELFF	TGTGCCAGCAGTCGGACTGTGAACACCGGGGAGCTGTTTTTT
once	TRBJ2-2	TRBV2	NA	CASSEAEVGGNTGELFF	TGTGCCAGCAGTGAAGCGGAGGTTGGGGGAAACACCGGGGAGCTGTTTTTT
NA	TRBJ1-1	TRBV2	NA	CARKRGTNTEAFF	TGTGCCAGGAAGCGGGGGACAAACACTGAAGCTTTCTTT
NA	TRBJ2-7	TRBV27	NA	CASRGAGTGFYEQYF	TGTGCCAGCAGGGGGGCCGGGACGGGATTCTACGAGCAGTACTTC
few	TRBJ1-2	TRBV5-4	NA	CASSVTGTQWGYTF	TGTGCCAGCAGCGTTACCGGGACTCAGTGGGGCTACACCTTC
NA	TRBJ2-7	TRBV29-1	NA	CSVGLRLGEQYF	TGCAGCGTTGGTCTCAGGTTGGGGGAGCAGTACTTC
NA	TRBJ2-7	TRBV5-4	TRBD2	CASSLGGLAGGTPFEQYF	TGTGCCAGCAGCTTGGGTGGACTAGCGGGAGGAACCCCCTTCGAGCAGTACTTC
NA	TRBJ1-2	TRBV18	NA	CASSPLTLGAERNYGYTF	TGTGCCAGCTCACCCCTAACCCTCGGGGCAGAACGAAACTATGGCTACACCTTC
NA	TRBJ2-7	TRBV6-6	NA	CASSGRGTRNSYEQYF	TGTGCCAGCAGTGGGAGGGGGACACGGAATTCCTACGAGCAGTACTTC
NA	TRBJ2-7	TRBV5-1	TRBD1	CASSPTGTGGNSYEQYF	TGCGCCAGCAGCCCGACCGGGACAGGGGGGAACTCCTACGAGCAGTACTTC
NA	TRBJ2-1	TRBV6-6	TRBD2	CASSYRGGRADNEQFF	TGTGCCAGCAGCTATCGTGGGGGGAGGGCAGACAATGAGCAGTTCTTC
NA	TRBJ2-5	TRBV30	NA	CAWRRTETQYF	TGTGCCTGGAGGCGCACAGAGACCCAGTACTTC